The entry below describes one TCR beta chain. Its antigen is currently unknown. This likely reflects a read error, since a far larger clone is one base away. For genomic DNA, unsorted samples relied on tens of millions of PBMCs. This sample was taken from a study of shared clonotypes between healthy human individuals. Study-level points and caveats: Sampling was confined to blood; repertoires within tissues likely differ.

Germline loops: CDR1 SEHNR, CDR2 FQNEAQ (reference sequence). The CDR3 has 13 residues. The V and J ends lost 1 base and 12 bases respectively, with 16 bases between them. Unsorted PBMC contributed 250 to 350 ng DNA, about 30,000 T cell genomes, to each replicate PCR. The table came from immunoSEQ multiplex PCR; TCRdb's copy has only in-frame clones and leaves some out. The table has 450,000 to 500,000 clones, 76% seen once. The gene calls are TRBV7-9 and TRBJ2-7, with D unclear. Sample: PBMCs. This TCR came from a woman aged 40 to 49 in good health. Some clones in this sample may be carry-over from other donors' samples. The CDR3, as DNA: TGTGCCAGCAGCTTAGGGGTTGGGTCCAGGCCGTACTTC. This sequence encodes CASSLGVGSRPYF.